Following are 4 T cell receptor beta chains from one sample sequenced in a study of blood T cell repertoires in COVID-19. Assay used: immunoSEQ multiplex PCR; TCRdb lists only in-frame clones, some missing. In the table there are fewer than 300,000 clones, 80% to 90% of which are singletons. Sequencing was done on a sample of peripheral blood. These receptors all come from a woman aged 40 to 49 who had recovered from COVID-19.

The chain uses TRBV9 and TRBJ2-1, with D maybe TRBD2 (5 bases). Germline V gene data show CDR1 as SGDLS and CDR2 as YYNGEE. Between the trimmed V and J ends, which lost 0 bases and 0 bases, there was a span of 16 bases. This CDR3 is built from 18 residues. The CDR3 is CASSVARDSRSSYNEQFF. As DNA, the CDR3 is TGTGCCAGCAGCGTAGCTCGGGATAGCCGAAGCTCCTACAATGAGCAGTTCTTC.

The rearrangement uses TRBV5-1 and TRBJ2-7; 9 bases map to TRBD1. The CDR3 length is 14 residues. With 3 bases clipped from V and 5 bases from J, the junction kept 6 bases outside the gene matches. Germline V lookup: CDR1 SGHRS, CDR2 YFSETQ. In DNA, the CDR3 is TGCGCCAGCAGCTCCGGGACAGGGTCGGACGAGCAGTACTTC. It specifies CASSSGTGSDEQYF. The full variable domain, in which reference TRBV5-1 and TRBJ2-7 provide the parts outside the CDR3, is KAGVTQTPRYLIKTRGQQVTLSCSPISGHRSVSWYQQTPGQGLQFLFEYFSETQRNKGNFPGRFSGRQFSNSRSEMNVSTLELGDSALYLCASSSGTGSDEQYFGPGTRLTVT.

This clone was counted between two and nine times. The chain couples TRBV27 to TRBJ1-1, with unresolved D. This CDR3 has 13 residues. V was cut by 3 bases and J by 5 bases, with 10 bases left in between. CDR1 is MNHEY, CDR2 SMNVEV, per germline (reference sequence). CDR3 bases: TGTGCCAGCAGTTTCTGGGCGCATACTGAAGCTTTCTTT. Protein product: CASSFWAHTEAFF.

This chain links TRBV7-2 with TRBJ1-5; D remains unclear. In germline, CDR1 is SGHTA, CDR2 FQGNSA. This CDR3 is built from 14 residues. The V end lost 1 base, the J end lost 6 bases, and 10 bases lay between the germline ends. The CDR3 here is CASSLGAGSQPQHF. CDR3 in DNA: TGTGCCAGCAGCTTAGGGGCCGGTAGTCAGCCCCAGCATTTT.